This is a list of T cell receptor beta chains from one sample in a study of shared clonotypes between healthy human individuals. Assay: immunoSEQ multiplex PCR; the TCRdb copy retains only in-frame clones and omits some. The sample gives approximately 1,000,000 clones, 75% to 80% of which show up once; under 0.65% is in the top ten. Sequenced material: memory CD4+ T cells from PBMCs. Every receptor here comes from a man younger than 30 in good health. Some clones in this sample may be carry-over from other donors' samples. Both conserved end residues are part of each CDR3. The D gene is left open where the match is weak. The size of a clone is reported for some rows only, either as once, few or many, or as a class for expanded clones.

few	TRBV6-5	TRBJ1-1	.	TGTGCCAGCAGTTACGTTGTTTGGGACACTGAAGCTTTCTTT	CASSYVVWDTEAFF
.	TRBV28	TRBJ2-7	.	TGTGCCAGCAGTAGTGCGGGAAGGGACGAGCAGTACTTC	CASSSAGRDEQYF
.	TRBV28	TRBJ1-5	TRBD1	TGTGCCAGCACCCTAGGACAGGGGAGTCAGCCCCAGCATTTT	CASTLGQGSQPQHF
.	TRBV28	TRBJ1-4	.	TGTGCCAGCAGTTTACAGGGGTTTGAAAAACTGTTTTTT	CASSLQGFEKLFF
.	TRBV19	TRBJ1-5	.	TGTGCCAGTACCCCAGGGTTTCATCAGCCCCAGCATTTT	CASTPGFHQPQHF
many	TRBV30	TRBJ2-4	.	TGTGCCTGGGCATCAGGCTTAAACATTCAGTACTTC	CAWASGLNIQYF
few	TRBV2	TRBJ2-3	.	TGTGCCAGCAGTGCGGGTCCAGATACGCAGTATTTT	CASSAGPDTQYF
.	TRBV6-1	TRBJ1-1	TRBD1	TGTGCCCACGGAATAGGGGGCCTGAACACTGAAGCTTTCTTT	CAHGIGGLNTEAFF
many	TRBV4-1	TRBJ2-1	.	TGCGCCAGCTCCCCTGGGGCACTCCGCTCCTACAATGAGCAGTTCTTC	CASSPGALRSYNEQFF
.	TRBV4-3	TRBJ1-6	.	TGCGCCAGCAGCCACCTAACCCAGGGTACATCACCCCTCCACTTT	CASSHLTQGTSPLHF
.	TRBV5-5	TRBJ1-5	TRBD1	TGTGCCAGCAGCCCTGACAGGGGACATCAGCCCCAGCATTTT	CASSPDRGHQPQHF
.	TRBV27	TRBJ1-2	TRBD1	TGTGCCAGCAGCCGGGACAGGGCTTGGAACTATGGCTACACCTTC	CASSRDRAWNYGYTF
.	TRBV28	TRBJ1-1	TRBD1	TGTGCCAGCAGTGCACCGGGAGGGGGCGCGGGTACTGAAGCTTTCTTT	CASSAPGGGAGTEAFF
.	TRBV10-3	TRBJ1-3	.	TGTGCCATCAGTGAGGGTTCGCTAGTAGACACCATATATTTT	CAISEGSLVDTIYF
.	TRBV28	TRBJ2-5	.	TGTGCCAGCAGTCGCGGGTCTTGGCAGGCCTCAGAGACCCAGTACTTC	CASSRGSWQASETQYF
.	TRBV5-1	TRBJ2-7	TRBD1	TGCGCCAGCAGCTTGGATGGGCAGGGGGCCTACGAGCAGTACTTC	CASSLDGQGAYEQYF
.	TRBV7-2	TRBJ2-2	.	TGTGCCAGCAGCCTTGGGGCGGGCCCCGGGGAGCTGTTTTTT	CASSLGAGPGELFF
.	TRBV14	TRBJ2-3	.	TGTGCCAGCAGCCACCGAACCGGGACGAGTAGCACAGATACGCAGTATTTT	CASSHRTGTSSTDTQYF
.	TRBV13	TRBJ2-6	.	TGTGCCAGCAGCCCTTCTCCCAGGGGCAACGATGGGGCCAACGTCCTGACTTTC	CASSPSPRGNDGANVLTF
once	TRBV19	TRBJ2-5	TRBD2	TGTGCCAGTAGTTATCAGCGGGAGACGCCCCAGTACTTC	CASSYQRETPQYF
few	TRBV7-3	TRBJ2-2	.	TGTGCCAGCAGCTTCAGTCAGGACGCCGGGGAGCTGTTTTTT	CASSFSQDAGELFF
.	TRBV11-3	TRBJ2-3	.	TGTGCCAGCAGCTTACACGGGGGAAGCACAGATACGCAGTATTTT	CASSLHGGSTDTQYF
.	TRBV19	TRBJ1-5	.	TGTGCCATCGGTCGGGGGAAGAATCAGCCCCAGCATTTT	CAIGRGKNQPQHF
.	TRBV11-3	TRBJ1-2	.	TGTGCCAGCCCCCCAGAGGGGTCCGCCCCAAACTATGGCTACACCTTC	CASPPEGSAPNYGYTF
.	TRBV2	TRBJ2-7	TRBD2	TGTGCCAGCAGTGAAACTAGCGGGACTCGTCATCGGTACTTC	CASSETSGTRHRYF
.	TRBV7-2	TRBJ1-1	.	TGTGCCAGCAGCCGATTAAGGGTGTCGAACACTGAAGCTTTCTTT	CASSRLRVSNTEAFF
.	TRBV6-5	TRBJ2-2	TRBD2	TGTGCCAGCAGATTAACTAGCGGGAGTACCGGGGAGCTGTTTTTT	CASRLTSGSTGELFF
once	TRBV28	TRBJ1-4	TRBD1	TGTGCCAGCAGCCCACGGGCCCTGGGACAGAAACTGTTTTTT	CASSPRALGQKLFF
.	TRBV28	TRBJ2-7	.	TGTGCCAGCAGTTTATTGGCAGGGAGCGAGCAGTACTTC	CASSLLAGSEQYF
.	TRBV30	TRBJ1-2	.	TGTGCCTGGAGGGAGTACTATGGCTACACCTTC	CAWREYYGYTF
.	TRBV7-2	TRBJ2-2	.	TGTGCCAGCAGCTTAGCCCCCAGGGAAGCGGCCACCGGGGAGCTGTTTTTT	CASSLAPREAATGELFF
.	TRBV5-5	TRBJ2-3	.	TGTGCCAGCAGCTTGGCCTACTCCCGCACAGATACGCAGTATTTT	CASSLAYSRTDTQYF
.	TRBV6-1	TRBJ2-7	TRBD1	TGTGCCAGCAGTGAAGCTTGGACAGGCTACGAGCAGTACTTC	CASSEAWTGYEQYF
.	TRBV6-1	TRBJ2-5	.	TGTGCCAGCTCGGTGGGAGACGCAGAGACCCAGTACTTC	CASSVGDAETQYF
.	TRBV4-2	TRBJ1-4	.	TGTGCCAGCAGCCCCCGTGAAAAACTGTTTTTT	CASSPREKLFF
.	TRBV5-1	TRBJ1-1	.	TGCGCCAGCAGCTCCCAGGGTATCGGCACTGAAGCTTTCTTT	CASSSQGIGTEAFF
.	TRBV2	TRBJ2-7	.	TGTGCCAGCAGTGAAACTGGGGACGAGCAGTACTTC	CASSETGDEQYF
.	TRBV2	TRBJ2-4	TRBD2	TGTGCCAGCAGTCTAGAAGGACTAGCGGAAAACATTCAGTACTTC	CASSLEGLAENIQYF
once	TRBV15	TRBJ1-2	.	TGTGCCACCAGCAGAGTTTTGACAGCGGACTATGGCTACACCTTC	CATSRVLTADYGYTF
.	TRBV28	TRBJ2-1	TRBD1	TGTGCCAGCAGTTTATATACCGGGCTTTTATTAGGACAGGGTAACAATGAGCAGTTCTTC	CASSLYTGLLLGQGNNEQFF
once	TRBV18	TRBJ2-1	.	TGTGCCAGCTCACCCCCCCAGCTGAGCTCCTACAATGAGCAGTTCTTC	CASSPPQLSSYNEQFF
.	TRBV4-3	TRBJ2-1	TRBD2	TGCGCCAGCAGCCAATTAGCGGGAGGGGCTGGGAACAATGAGCAGTTCTTC	CASSQLAGGAGNNEQFF
many	TRBV4-2	TRBJ2-7	TRBD1	TGTGCCAGCAGCCTGGGACAGGACGGGTACGAGCAGTACTTC	CASSLGQDGYEQYF
few	TRBV29-1	TRBJ2-7	TRBD1	TGCAGCGTGAGGGACAGGGGGGCCAGCGAGCAGTACTTC	CSVRDRGASEQYF